These T cell receptor beta chains were read from a single sample in a study of sequential checkpoint blockade in melanoma. Here immunoSEQ multiplex PCR was the method, and the copy in TCRdb shows in-frame clones only, minus some. The table records some 6,000 clones, roughly 53% of them present only once. The sequencing used CD8+ T cells sorted from blood (inferred from file names), collected from a patient given nivolumab and ipilimumab in sequence. These receptors were collected from a human donor with melanoma. Both conserved end residues are part of each CDR3. Each record gives: J gene, V gene, CDR3 protein.

J gene: TRBJ2-1; V gene: TRBV13; CDR3 protein: CASSPVSSYNEQFF
J gene: TRBJ1-1; V gene: TRBV9; CDR3 protein: CASSEGQGRGMELF
J gene: TRBJ2-2; V gene: TRBV14; CDR3 protein: CASSQAGSGELFF
J gene: TRBJ2-7; V gene: TRBV5-6; CDR3 protein: CASSFQVSSYEQYF
J gene: TRBJ2-7; V gene: TRBV5-6; CDR3 protein: CASSFSGRVVEQYF
J gene: TRBJ1-6; V gene: TRBV19; CDR3 protein: CASSPDREALSSPLHF
J gene: TRBJ1-6; V gene: TRBV11-2; CDR3 protein: CASSLGPGARNSPLHF
J gene: TRBJ1-2; V gene: TRBV6-5; CDR3 protein: CASSPTGEVYGYTF
J gene: TRBJ2-2; V gene: TRBV13; CDR3 protein: CASSPQDSENTGELFF
J gene: TRBJ2-7; V gene: TRBV15; CDR3 protein: CATSRDFRGEQYF
J gene: TRBJ2-7; V gene: TRBV29-1; CDR3 protein: CSVETDAVGGEQYF
J gene: TRBJ1-2; V gene: TRBV5-6; CDR3 protein: CASSLGGTDGYTF
J gene: TRBJ2-2; V gene: TRBV2; CDR3 protein: CASSRTSANTGELFF
J gene: TRBJ2-7; V gene: TRBV4-3; CDR3 protein: CASSQGGDRVSYEQYF
J gene: TRBJ2-1; V gene: TRBV7-8; CDR3 protein: CASRSLAGRVNEQFF
J gene: TRBJ1-2; V gene: TRBV29-1; CDR3 protein: CSVEAIGTGSGYTF
J gene: TRBJ1-6; V gene: TRBV7-6; CDR3 protein: CASSLLGDAGNSPLHF
J gene: TRBJ2-1; V gene: TRBV2; CDR3 protein: CASSETSGGAYEQFF
J gene: .; V gene: TRBV14; CDR3 protein: CASSQLDAGGRYEQYF
J gene: TRBJ2-7; V gene: TRBV30; CDR3 protein: CAWTRGVSYEQYF
J gene: TRBJ1-3; V gene: TRBV6-6; CDR3 protein: CASSYTGQGGNTIYF
J gene: TRBJ1-2; V gene: TRBV4-1; CDR3 protein: CASSQGLFGGDGYTF
J gene: TRBJ1-2; V gene: TRBV7-9; CDR3 protein: CASSLAYKGSSGYTF
J gene: TRBJ2-2; V gene: TRBV7-6; CDR3 protein: CASSLFTSGSYTGELFF
J gene: TRBJ2-7; V gene: TRBV6-5; CDR3 protein: CASSYSTGTVTEQYF
J gene: TRBJ1-1; V gene: TRBV5-1; CDR3 protein: CASSLGRGTEAFF
J gene: TRBJ2-4; V gene: TRBV27; CDR3 protein: CASSANRVAKNIQYF
J gene: TRBJ1-1; V gene: TRBV11-2; CDR3 protein: CASSFFGNTEAFF
J gene: TRBJ2-2; V gene: TRBV13; CDR3 protein: CASSWGTGGTGELFF
J gene: TRBJ2-2; V gene: TRBV9; CDR3 protein: CASTSRGGELFF
J gene: TRBJ2-5; V gene: TRBV28; CDR3 protein: CASSSIIPPSGRDQETQYF
J gene: TRBJ2-2; V gene: TRBV5-4; CDR3 protein: CASSWPENTGELFF
J gene: TRBJ1-2; V gene: TRBV5-4; CDR3 protein: CASSLGGPDGYTF
J gene: TRBJ1-5; V gene: TRBV5-5; CDR3 protein: CASSLASNQPQHF
J gene: TRBJ2-3; V gene: TRBV7-3; CDR3 protein: CASSPGTGVFSTDTQYF
J gene: TRBJ2-2; V gene: TRBV11-1; CDR3 protein: CASSLLQFRELFF
J gene: TRBJ1-2; V gene: TRBV4-3; CDR3 protein: CASSQEVQQGYGYTF
J gene: TRBJ2-3; V gene: TRBV7-3; CDR3 protein: CASSLSGGASDTQYF
J gene: TRBJ1-1; V gene: TRBV19; CDR3 protein: CASSMVAGMNTEAFF
J gene: TRBJ2-7; V gene: TRBV5-1; CDR3 protein: CASSYTSGSSYEQYF
J gene: TRBJ2-1; V gene: TRBV7-9; CDR3 protein: CASSLGVRQGFHNEQFF